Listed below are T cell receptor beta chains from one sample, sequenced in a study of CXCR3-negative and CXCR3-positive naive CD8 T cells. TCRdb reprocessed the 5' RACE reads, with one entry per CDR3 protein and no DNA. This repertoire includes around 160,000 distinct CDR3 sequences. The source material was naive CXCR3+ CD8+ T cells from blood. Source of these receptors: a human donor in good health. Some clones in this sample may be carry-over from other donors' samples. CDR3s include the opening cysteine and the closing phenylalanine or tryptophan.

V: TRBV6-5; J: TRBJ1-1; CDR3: CASSGQGTEAFF
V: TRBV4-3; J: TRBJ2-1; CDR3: CASSQERGGEQFF
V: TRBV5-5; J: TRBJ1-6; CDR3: CASSLDRGLETLHF
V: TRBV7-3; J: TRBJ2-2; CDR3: CASSPQGRNTGELFF
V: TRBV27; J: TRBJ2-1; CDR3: CASSPPLSYNEQFF
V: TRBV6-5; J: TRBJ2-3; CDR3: CASSLGQATDTQYF
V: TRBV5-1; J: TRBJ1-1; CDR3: CASSYLPGATEAFF
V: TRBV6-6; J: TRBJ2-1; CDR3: CASSYRTDYNEQFF
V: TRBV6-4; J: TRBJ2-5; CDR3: CASSVASQETQYF
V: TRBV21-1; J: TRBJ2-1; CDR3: CASSKEGSGRLYNEQFF